This T cell receptor beta chain was captured by sequencing in a study of early T cells in non-severe SARS-CoV-2 infection. MiXCR, applied by TCRdb to the 5' RACE reads, yields one record per CDR3 protein. Here the sample spans around 70,000 distinct CDR3 sequences, 15% to 19% being singletons. This CDR3 has 16 residues. CDR1 is LGHNA and CDR2 is YNFKEQ in the germline V gene. After removal of 1 base from V and 1 base from J, the junction contained 3 bases not matched to a gene. This clonotype was seen a few times. Sequencing used whole blood. V usage is TRBV4-2 and J usage is TRBJ2-1; 8 nucleotides match TRBD2. This receptor was identified in an adult who was a healthcare worker with PCR-confirmed SARS-CoV-2 infection or an uninfected control (not recorded which). The CDR3 is CASSQGGGTSYNEQFF. In DNA, the CDR3 is TGTGCCAGCAGCCAAGGCGGGGGGACGTCCTACAATGAGCAGTTCTTC.